Presented here are 15 T cell receptor beta chains from one specimen sequenced in a study of cytotoxic CD8 clonotypes in ibrutinib-treated CLL. Sequenced by immunoSEQ multiplex PCR; TCRdb stores in-frame clones only, minus some. The sample has around 250,000 clones; 70% are singletons. Sequenced material: PBMCs, taken after 24 months of ibrutinib treatment. All receptors derive from a human donor with chronic lymphocytic leukemia.

The CDR3 nucleotides are TGTGCCAGCAGCTTATTTCCCCATCAGCCCCAGCATTTT. This codes for CASSLFPHQPQHF. The rearrangement uses TRBV11-2 and TRBJ1-5; D remains ambiguous. The CDR3 sequence is 13 residues long. The V gene lost 2 bases and the J gene lost 5 bases, with 7 bases spanning the gap. Germline CDR1 and CDR2: SGHAT and FQNNGV.

V is TRBV7-2 and J is TRBJ2-2; D gene ambiguous. The length of the CDR3 is 15 residues. Germline loops: CDR1 SGHTA, CDR2 FQGNSA. The V end was cut by 2 bases, the J end by 4 bases, with 11 bases between. In DNA, the CDR3 is TGTGCCAGCAGCTTATTTGGGTCAGGCACCGGGGAGCTGTTTTTT. It codes for CASSLFGSGTGELFF.

This CDR3 is CASSPGRFAYEQYF. CDR3 DNA sequence: TGTGCCAGCAGCCCGGGGAGGTTCGCCTACGAGCAGTACTTC. The chain combines TRBV6-5 with TRBJ2-7; tentatively, D is TRBD2 (6 bases). Trimming removed 6 bases at V and 2 bases at J, with 14 bases between. In germline, CDR1 is MNHEY, CDR2 SVGAGI. This CDR3 is 14 amino acids long.

The gene calls are TRBV27 and TRBJ2-7; TRBD1 matches 7 bases. Trimming removed 0 bases from V and 6 bases from J; junction bases left unmatched: 8. Germline CDR1 MNHEY, CDR2 SMNVEV (reference sequence). The length of the CDR3 is 15 residues. The CDR3 coding sequence is TGTGCCAGCAGTTTATCGGTCAGGGGGTCAGGCGAGCAGTACTTC. It yields the protein CASSLSVRGSGEQYF.

This chain uses TRBV4-2 with TRBJ2-1, with no clear D. CDR3 length equals 13 residues. V lost 0 bases, J lost 8 bases, and 8 bases lay in between. Germline V gives CDR1 LGHNA, CDR2 YNFKEQ. DNA of the CDR3: TGTGCCAGCAGCCAAGACAGGTTCGATGAGCAGTTCTTC. Its translation: CASSQDRFDEQFF.

This clone turned up a few times. The V call is TRBV18, the J call TRBJ1-2, with a tentative D call TRBD1 (6 bases). This CDR3 spans 15 amino acids. The germline V gene encodes CDR1 KGHSH and CDR2 LQKENI. Trimming took off 5 bases at V and 7 bases at J, with 20 bases between the two ends. As DNA, the CDR3 is TGTGCCAGCTCAGAACGAGGGGGGCAAACTGGTGGCTACACCTTC. Amino acid sequence: CASSERGGQTGGYTF.

This clone was observed a handful of times. The chain joins TRBV19 to TRBJ1-2, with no clear D. Per germline, CDR1 LNHDA and CDR2 SQIVND (reference sequence). The CDR3 sequence is 13 residues long. V lost 5 bases and J lost 7, with 14 bases in between. Written as DNA, the CDR3 is TGTGCCAGTAGTCCGCTGACCTGGGGTGGCTACACCTTC. Translated, it gives CASSPLTWGGYTF.

This clone turned up a few times. The rearrangement links TRBV7-2 to TRBJ2-7; 7 bases match TRBD1. Per germline, CDR1 SGHTA and CDR2 FQGNSA. The CDR3 has 15 residues. V dropped 5 bases and J dropped 1; count of bases not matched to a gene: 8. The CDR3 region is CASSPRDSVSYEQYF. CDR3 coding DNA: TGTGCCAGCAGCCCCCGGGACAGCGTATCCTACGAGCAGTACTTC.

The chain carries TRBV28 and TRBJ2-5; weak D call: TRBD2 (5 bases). The CDR3 covers 15 residues. CDR1 MDHEN and CDR2 SYDVKM come from the germline V gene. V lost 2 bases to trimming and J lost 7 bases, with 17 bases between them. This CDR3 reads CASSLIDTDEGTQYF. For the CDR3, the DNA is TGTGCCAGCAGTTTAATAGATACAGATGAGGGGACCCAGTACTTC.

The chain recombines TRBV6-6 with TRBJ2-5; perhaps TRBD1 as D (6 bases). The CDR3 spans 15 residues. CDR1 and CDR2 (germline): MNHNY, SVGAGI (reference sequence). Trimming took 2 bases from V and 4 from J, leaving 14 bases between them. CDR3 in amino acids: CASSYPQGMGETQYF. CDR3 nucleotides: TGTGCCAGCAGTTACCCACAGGGAATGGGAGAGACCCAGTACTTC.

The chain is built from TRBV19 and TRBJ2-5; 8 bases match TRBD1. Per the germline V gene, CDR1 is LNHDA and CDR2 is SQIVND (reference sequence). V trimming: 9 bases; J trimming: 2 bases; junction bases outside the gene matches: 11. CDR3 size: 15 residues. CDR3 sequence reads: CASRTGSPLQETQYF. The CDR3, as DNA: TGTGCCAGCAGGACAGGGTCACCCCTTCAAGAGACCCAGTACTTC.

CDR3: CASTKDRGSYEQYF. As DNA, the CDR3 is TGTGCCAGCACTAAGGACAGGGGCTCCTACGAGCAGTACTTC. The chain couples TRBV28 to TRBJ2-7; TRBD1 matches at 9 bases. Germline V gene sequence: CDR1 MDHEN, CDR2 SYDVKM. The CDR3 has 14 amino acids. Trimming removed 7 bases from V and 0 bases from J; junction bases left unmatched: 4.

This clone was seen a few times. The chain employs TRBV9 and TRBJ2-1; D perhaps matches TRBD1 (5 bases). V lost 0 bases and J 4 bases, leaving 11 bases between the germline ends. Germline loops: CDR1 SGDLS, CDR2 YYNGEE. The CDR3 sequence is 15 residues long. The CDR3 spells CASSVVGADYNEQFF. The DNA of the CDR3 is TGTGCCAGCAGCGTAGTAGGGGCGGATTACAATGAGCAGTTCTTC.

This chain joins TRBV13 and TRBJ1-1, with D possibly TRBD1 on 5 matching bases. Germline V gene data show CDR1 as PRHDT and CDR2 as FYEKMQ (reference sequence). V dropped 1 base and J dropped 4 bases, with 16 bases sitting between them. The CDR3 runs to 16 residues. The CDR3, as DNA: TGTGCCAGCAGCTTAGTTTTCCGGGGGAAGGGCACTGAAGCTTTCTTT. Protein sequence: CASSLVFRGKGTEAFF.

The chain is built from TRBV27 and TRBJ2-7; 8 positions agree with TRBD1. J gave up 8 bases and V 3 bases, and 12 bases lay outside the gene matches. This CDR3 is 15 amino acids long. Germline CDR1 is MNHEY and CDR2 is SMNVEV (reference sequence). The CDR3 region is CASSLLASTGAKQYF. DNA of the CDR3: TGTGCCAGCAGTTTGCTCGCCTCGACAGGGGCTAAGCAGTACTTC.